This T cell receptor (beta chain) was sequenced during a study of beta chain features in type 1 diabetes listed by TCRdb under 2018. Regarding the research as a whole: Mean age, gender distribution, total cell number and subset yield did not differ between patients and healthy donors. Whereas all 30 or so donors provided naive and central memory subsets, regulatory and stem cell-like memory subsets were isolated from just 8 patients and roughly 8 healthy donors. A total of 100 million to 110 million sorted cells were examined across all samples, and a strong correlation was observed between cell number per subset and RNA yield. The study compared the TCRB repertoires of sorted circulating CD4+ T cell subsets in recently diagnosed type 1 diabetes patients with those in matched healthy donors. Overall study outcomes, separate from this receptor: Because cDNA was sequenced instead of genomic DNA, highly expressing activated cells could be over-represented, though the groups showed no difference in activation or CD3 levels. Naive, central memory and regulatory TCRB repertoires appeared to be more alike among patients than among healthy donors. At VDJ recombination sites, type 1 diabetes patients had fewer insertions and more deleted nucleotides, which implies abnormalities in thymic rearrangement. PCR might favor shorter templates, but patient and control samples were amplified and corrected together, so any skew would affect both groups equally. HLA sub-analyses involved small numbers of individuals, so any influence of HLA type on TCRB rearrangement remained unresolved. In all four CD4+ subsets, TCRB CDR3 length was moderately but significantly shorter in type 1 diabetes patients.

This clone has a handful of counts. The specificity of this receptor is unknown. Base-call qualities are not available, and no considerably larger clone is one nucleotide away. Each donor gave one peripheral blood draw, approximately 120 mL on average, collected into heparinised tubes. Naive, central memory, regulatory and stem cell-like memory CD4+ T cells were sorted on a BD FACSAria II using a panel including CD45RO, CCR7, CD25, CD127, CD95 and CD27. A purity above 95% was achieved for all sorted populations. PBMCs were isolated right away by Lymphoprep density gradient centrifugation and were stained directly, without culture. To minimize batch effects, samples were stained and sorted in pairs, one healthy donor with one patient per experiment. CDR1 and CDR2 were assigned from the germline V gene as MNHEY and SVGAGI. Reading from cysteine to phenylalanine, the CDR3 counts 15 amino acids. The retained sequence is limited to the CDR3, 45 bases, with the frame set at the first base. V is cut back by 7 bases and J by 7 bases, with 14 bases in the junction unmatched.

The entire amount of isolated RNA was reverse transcribed using the High Capacity cDNA Reverse Transcription Kit, so the sequenced TCRB transcripts were expressed ones. Deep immunoSEQ sequencing was performed on naive, central memory and regulatory T cell samples, with an average of about 3.6 million total reads per sample. Sorted cells were lysed in RLT buffer, and RNA was extracted using DNase-treated RNeasy Micro or Mini kits according to cell number. Each cell subset was processed on its own to prevent cross-contamination, while patient and healthy donor samples were processed together. TCRB sequences were amplified from cDNA with the immunoSEQ multiplex PCR, producing 87-bp fragments spanning the CDR3 region. Sequencing of the amplicons was performed on the Illumina HiSeq platform. For the original study's pipeline: PCR bias was computationally corrected using synthetic template baselines, reads within Hamming distance 2 were collapsed, and singletons that could not be merged were discarded. By aligning reads against IMGT, V, D and J genes, CDR3 length, and insertions or deletions at six rearrangement sites were assigned. Clonotype counts were normalized to sorted cell number within each subset before computing true diversity and Gini coefficients with the tcR R package. The overlap coefficient, calculated on TCRB nucleotide sequences, was used to quantify repertoire sharing. Out-of-frame TCRB sequences from naive cells were analyzed as a proxy for the pre-selection repertoire. TCRdb retrieved this table from immuneACCESS and kept in-frame rearrangements only. Not all clones are present; in checked studies, unresolved V genes account for under half, and no reason is known for the remainder. V and J calls and clone size follow that table, whereas D and trimming were derived from the DNA. Here the sample has about 900,000 clones; under 20% occur a single time. The leading ten clones occupy 0.023% of the sample.

The sequencing input was naive CD4+ T cells from blood. The cell subset or site label here, explained by the study, means: true naive CD4+ T cells. The V and J genes are TRBV6-5 and TRBJ1-1, and 8 junction bases match TRBD1. The TCR originated in a young woman in good health. The DNA is TGTGCCAGCATCGCCCCAAACAGGGGGGTGGGTGAAGCTTTCTTT. Protein translation: CASIAPNRGVGEAFF.